This TCR beta chain was obtained from a study of cytomegalovirus exposure and HLA in healthy donors. Study-wide findings and caveats: V- and J-gene trimming of TCR beta was linked (in a later analysis) to a missense DCLRE1C variant.

Germline V gene sequence: CDR1 MGHRA, CDR2 YSYEKL. This CDR3 spans 18 amino acids. Trimming took 1 base from V and 7 from J; bases not matched to a gene: 16. In regard to this clone: Antigen unknown.

The PCR had 60 Vbeta and 13 Jbeta primers. Profiled with immunoSEQ multiplex PCR; TCRdb holds only in-frame clones, not every one. The sample has around 97,000 clones, 60% to 70% seen once; the top ten hold approximately 3.5%. The TCR sequence derives from a woman aged 45-60 years in good health and CMV-seronegative. The V call is TRBV4-1, the J call TRBJ2-1; 7 bases are shared with TRBD2. Input material: PBMCs. As DNA, the CDR3 is TGCGCCAGCAGCCAAGGAATCAAGTTGGGGGGGGTGTTTAATGAGCAGTTCTTC. Its protein is CASSQGIKLGGVFNEQFF.